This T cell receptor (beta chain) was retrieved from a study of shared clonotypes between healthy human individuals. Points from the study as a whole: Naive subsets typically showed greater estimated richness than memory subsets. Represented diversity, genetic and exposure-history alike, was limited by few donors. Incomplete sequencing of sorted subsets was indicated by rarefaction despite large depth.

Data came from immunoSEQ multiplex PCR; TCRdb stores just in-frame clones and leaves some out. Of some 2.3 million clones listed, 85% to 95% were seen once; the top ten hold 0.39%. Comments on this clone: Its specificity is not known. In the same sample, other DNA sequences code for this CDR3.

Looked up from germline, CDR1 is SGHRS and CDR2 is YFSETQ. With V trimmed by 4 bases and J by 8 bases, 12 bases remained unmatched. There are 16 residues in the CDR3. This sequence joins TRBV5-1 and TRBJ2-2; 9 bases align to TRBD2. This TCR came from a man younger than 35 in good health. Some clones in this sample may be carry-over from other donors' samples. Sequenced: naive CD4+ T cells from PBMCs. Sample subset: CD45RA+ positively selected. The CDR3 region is CASSPGLAGVSGELFF. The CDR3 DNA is TGCGCCAGCAGCCCCGGGTTAGCGGGAGTGTCAGGGGAGCTGTTTTTT. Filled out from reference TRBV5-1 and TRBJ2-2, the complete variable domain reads KAGVTQTPRYLIKTRGQQVTLSCSPISGHRSVSWYQQTPGQGLQFLFEYFSETQRNKGNFPGRFSGRQFSNSRSEMNVSTLELGDSALYLCASSPGLAGVSGELFFGEGSRLTVL.